Listed below are T cell receptor beta chains from one sample, sequenced in a study of shared clonotypes between healthy human individuals. Sequencing used immunoSEQ multiplex PCR; TCRdb keeps in-frame clones, though not all of them. The sample lists 600,000 to 750,000 clones; 72% were seen once. Sequencing was performed on memory CD4+ T cells sorted from blood. These receptors all come from a woman aged 25-40 years in good health. Both conserved end residues are part of each CDR3. The order of the fields is D gene, clone size, V gene, J gene, CDR3 protein, CDR3 DNA. The D gene is left open where the match is weak. Size tells how often a clone was seen (once, few, many) or the class of an expanded clone, and some rows leave it out.

NA	NA	TRBV5-1	TRBJ2-5	CASSLLRDGRYQETQYF	TGCGCCAGCAGCTTGCTCCGAGACGGACGGTACCAAGAGACCCAGTACTTC
TRBD2	NA	TRBV7-9	TRBJ2-1	CASSPGLANPYNEQFF	TGTGCCAGCAGCCCTGGACTAGCTAACCCCTACAATGAGCAGTTCTTC
NA	NA	TRBV27	TRBJ2-4	CASSLALAKNIQYF	TGTGCCAGCAGTTTAGCTCTAGCCAAAAACATTCAGTACTTC
NA	NA	TRBV7-9	TRBJ1-1	CASSQLQKQGIETEAFF	TGTGCCAGCAGCCAATTACAGAAACAGGGAATTGAGACTGAAGCTTTCTTT
TRBD1	few	TRBV7-9	TRBJ2-7	CASSWGRTGLDEQYF	TGTGCCAGCAGCTGGGGACGGACAGGGCTAGACGAGCAGTACTTC
NA	once	TRBV2	TRBJ1-5	CASTDTSPNQPQHF	TGTGCCAGCACCGACACTAGTCCTAATCAGCCCCAGCATTTT
NA	NA	TRBV5-4	TRBJ1-2	CASSISLDTRGYTF	TGTGCCAGCAGCATATCATTAGACACCCGGGGCTACACCTTC
NA	NA	TRBV6-6	TRBJ1-2	CASSADRNYGYTF	TGTGCCAGCTCTGCGGACAGAAACTATGGCTACACCTTC
TRBD1	once	TRBV7-8	TRBJ2-3	CASSLPGYRGADTQYF	TGTGCCAGCAGCTTACCCGGATACAGGGGGGCAGATACGCAGTATTTT
NA	few	TRBV15	TRBJ2-5	CATSRDGQGRETQYF	TGTGCCACCAGCAGAGATGGGCAGGGGAGAGAGACCCAGTACTTC
TRBD1	NA	TRBV6-1	TRBJ2-7	CASNRAAGTGLEQYF	TGTGCCAGCAATCGGGCCGCCGGGACAGGACTCGAGCAGTACTTC
TRBD1	NA	TRBV6-6	TRBJ1-4	CASSYTDRGRGKLFF	TGTGCCAGCAGTTACACCGACAGGGGGCGGGGAAAACTGTTTTTT
TRBD1	few	TRBV6-6	TRBJ2-7	CASSSGTVAYEQYF	TGTGCCAGCAGTTCCGGGACAGTTGCCTACGAGCAGTACTTC
TRBD1	NA	TRBV28	TRBJ2-3	CASSSIGQGTDTQYF	TGTGCCAGCAGTTCAATCGGACAGGGCACAGATACGCAGTATTTT
TRBD1	NA	TRBV6-5	TRBJ1-1	CASSYRTGLGGTEAFF	TGTGCCAGCAGTTACCGGACAGGGTTGGGGGGCACTGAAGCTTTCTTT
TRBD1	once	TRBV7-2	TRBJ1-1	CASSAGQGAEAFF	TGTGCCAGCAGCGCAGGACAGGGGGCTGAAGCTTTCTTT
NA	few	TRBV2	TRBJ1-6	CASNWGFSGSPLHF	TGTGCCAGCAACTGGGGGTTTTCGGGTTCACCCCTCCACTTT
TRBD1	NA	TRBV28	TRBJ1-1	CASRSGQGRKMNTEAFF	TGTGCCAGCAGATCAGGACAGGGGAGGAAAATGAACACTGAAGCTTTCTTT
NA	few	TRBV5-1	TRBJ1-3	CASSLGPTTSGNTIYF	TGCGCCAGCAGCTTGGGACCGACGACCTCTGGAAACACCATATATTTT
NA	NA	TRBV5-6	TRBJ2-5	CASSSLGRTAQETQYF	TGTGCCAGCAGCTCCTTGGGCAGGACAGCCCAAGAGACCCAGTACTTC
NA	NA	TRBV11-2	TRBJ2-1	CASSSRDKYNEQFF	TGTGCCAGCAGCTCTCGGGACAAATACAATGAGCAGTTCTTC
NA	NA	TRBV6-5	TRBJ2-5	CASSTGESTQETQYF	TGTGCCAGCAGTACCGGCGAGAGTACCCAAGAGACCCAGTACTTC
NA	NA	TRBV7-2	TRBJ2-5	CASSSRPEPAETQYF	TGTGCCAGCAGCTCCCGACCAGAGCCGGCGGAGACCCAGTACTTC
NA	NA	TRBV7-9	TRBJ2-1	CASSLERDEQFF	TGTGCCAGCAGCTTAGAAAGAGATGAGCAGTTCTTC
NA	NA	TRBV13	TRBJ2-4	CASSTRQLAKNIQYF	TGTGCCAGCAGCACTAGACAGCTAGCCAAAAACATTCAGTACTTC
NA	NA	TRBV5-4	TRBJ1-1	CASSPNRGGRTEAFF	TGTGCCAGCAGCCCCAACCGAGGGGGACGCACTGAAGCTTTCTTT
NA	NA	TRBV4-1	TRBJ1-4	CASSQGWGIGGEKLFF	TGCGCCAGCAGCCAAGGATGGGGGATCGGAGGTGAAAAACTGTTTTTT
NA	NA	TRBV18	TRBJ1-2	CASSPNTEPGYTF	TGTGCCAGCTCACCTAACACGGAACCCGGCTACACCTTC
NA	NA	TRBV6-5	TRBJ2-1	CASSYDLARQDEQFF	TGTGCCAGCAGTTACGACCTAGCTCGACAGGATGAGCAGTTCTTC
TRBD1	NA	TRBV30	TRBJ2-5	CAWRMGQGVFGTQYF	TGTGCCTGGAGAATGGGACAGGGAGTTTTCGGGACCCAGTACTTC
NA	few	TRBV7-9	TRBJ2-3	CASSLGGAFLDTQYF	TGTGCCAGCAGCTTGGGGGGAGCTTTCCTTGATACGCAGTATTTT
NA	NA	TRBV27	TRBJ1-1	CASSLWAGRTEAFF	TGTGCCAGCAGTTTATGGGCAGGGCGGACTGAAGCTTTCTTT
TRBD1	NA	TRBV5-1	TRBJ2-6	CASSDRGSGANVLTF	TGCGCCAGCAGCGACAGGGGCTCTGGGGCCAACGTCCTGACTTTC
NA	NA	TRBV15	TRBJ1-5	CATSRDYQPQHF	TGTGCCACCAGCAGAGATTACCAGCCCCAGCATTTT
NA	NA	TRBV11-2	TRBJ2-5	CASSLGKQETQYF	TGTGCCAGCAGCTTAGGTAAACAAGAGACCCAGTACTTC
NA	NA	TRBV27	TRBJ1-5	CASSFTLYQPQHF	TGTGCCAGCAGTTTCACCCTTTATCAGCCCCAGCATTTT
NA	NA	TRBV7-9	TRBJ2-3	CASSHQSAGPDTQYF	TGTGCCAGCAGCCACCAGTCAGCGGGTCCAGATACGCAGTATTTT
NA	few	TRBV11-2	TRBJ1-5	CASSLAGVSNQPQHF	TGTGCCAGCAGCTTAGCAGGGGTTAGCAATCAGCCCCAGCATTTT
NA	NA	TRBV7-7	TRBJ2-2	CASSRGITGELFF	TGTGCCAGCAGCCGAGGGATCACCGGGGAGCTGTTTTTT
TRBD1	NA	TRBV13	TRBJ1-1	CASSFNQGDTEAFF	TGTGCCAGCAGCTTCAATCAGGGGGACACTGAAGCTTTCTTT
NA	NA	TRBV19	TRBJ1-2	CASTSWGQGYTF	TGTGCCAGTACTTCGTGGGGGCAAGGCTACACCTTC
NA	few	TRBV28	TRBJ1-2	CASSLPGTGHNYGYTF	TGTGCCAGCAGTTTACCCGGCACGGGACACAACTATGGCTACACCTTC
TRBD2	many	TRBV27	TRBJ2-1	CASSPRTSHEQFF	TGTGCCAGCAGTCCGCGGACTAGCCATGAGCAGTTCTTC
NA	once	TRBV27	TRBJ1-3	CASSLRGSSGNTIYF	TGTGCCAGCAGTTTGAGAGGTAGCTCTGGAAACACCATATATTTT